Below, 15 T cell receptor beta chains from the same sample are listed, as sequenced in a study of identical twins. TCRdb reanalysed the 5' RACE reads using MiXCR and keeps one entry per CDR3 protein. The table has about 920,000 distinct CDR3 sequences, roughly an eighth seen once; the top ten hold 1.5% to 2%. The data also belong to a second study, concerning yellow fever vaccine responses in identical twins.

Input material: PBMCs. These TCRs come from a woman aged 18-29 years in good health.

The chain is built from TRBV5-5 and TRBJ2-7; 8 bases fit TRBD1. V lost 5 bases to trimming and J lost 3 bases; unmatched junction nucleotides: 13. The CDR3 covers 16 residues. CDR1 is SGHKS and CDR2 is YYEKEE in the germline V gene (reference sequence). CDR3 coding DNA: TGTGCCAGCAGACCCACACCAGGACAGGGCCTCTACGAGCAGTACTTC. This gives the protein CASRPTPGQGLYEQYF. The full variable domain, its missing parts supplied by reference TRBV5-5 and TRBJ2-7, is DAGVTQSPTHLIKTRGQQVTLRCSPISGHKSVSWYQQVLGQGPQFIFQYYEKEERGRGNFPDRFSARQFPNYSSELNVNALLLGDSALYLCASRPTPGQGLYEQYFGPGTRLTVT.

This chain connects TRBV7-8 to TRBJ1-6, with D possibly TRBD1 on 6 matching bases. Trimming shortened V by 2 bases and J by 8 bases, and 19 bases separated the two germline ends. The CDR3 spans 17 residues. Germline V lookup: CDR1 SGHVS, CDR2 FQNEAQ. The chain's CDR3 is CASSLQGTLGGYSPLHF. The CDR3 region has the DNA TGTGCCAGCAGCTTACAGGGGACTCTGGGTGGATATTCACCCCTCCACTTT.

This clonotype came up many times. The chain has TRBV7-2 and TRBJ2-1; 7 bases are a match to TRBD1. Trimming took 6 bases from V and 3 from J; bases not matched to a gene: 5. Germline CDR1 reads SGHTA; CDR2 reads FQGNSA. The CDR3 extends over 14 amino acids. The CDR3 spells CASRPGQRYNEQFF. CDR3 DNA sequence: TGTGCCAGCAGACCGGGACAGCGCTACAATGAGCAGTTCTTC.

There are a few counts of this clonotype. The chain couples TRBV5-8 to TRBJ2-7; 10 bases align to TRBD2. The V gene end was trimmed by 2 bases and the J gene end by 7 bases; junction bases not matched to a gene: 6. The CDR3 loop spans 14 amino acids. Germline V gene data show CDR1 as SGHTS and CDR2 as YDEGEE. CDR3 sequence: CASSFLAGAGEQYF. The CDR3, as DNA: TGTGCCAGCAGCTTTCTAGCGGGAGCTGGGGAGCAGTACTTC.

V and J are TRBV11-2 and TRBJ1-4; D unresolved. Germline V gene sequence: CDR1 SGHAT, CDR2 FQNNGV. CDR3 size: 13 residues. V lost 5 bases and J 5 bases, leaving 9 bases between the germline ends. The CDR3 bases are TGTGCCAGCAGCCTCCAACGGAATGAAAAACTGTTTTTT. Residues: CASSLQRNEKLFF. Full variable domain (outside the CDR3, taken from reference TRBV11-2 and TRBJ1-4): EAGVAQSPRYKIIEKRQSVAFWCNPISGHATLYWYQQILGQGPKLLIQFQNNGVVDDSQLPKDRFSAERLKGVDSTLKIQPAKLEDSAVYLCASSLQRNEKLFFGSGTQLSVL.

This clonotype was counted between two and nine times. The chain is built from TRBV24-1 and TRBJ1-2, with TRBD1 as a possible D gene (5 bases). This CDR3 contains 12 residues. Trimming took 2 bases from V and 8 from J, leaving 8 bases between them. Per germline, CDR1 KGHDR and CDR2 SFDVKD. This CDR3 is CATSDYRGGYTF. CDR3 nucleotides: TGTGCCACCAGTGATTATAGGGGCGGCTACACCTTC.

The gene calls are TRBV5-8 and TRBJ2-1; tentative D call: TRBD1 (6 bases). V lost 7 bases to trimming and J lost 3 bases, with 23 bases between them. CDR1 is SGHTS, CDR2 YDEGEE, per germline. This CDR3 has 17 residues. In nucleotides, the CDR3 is TGTGCCAGCTTCCCTTTAGGGGGTTCTCTCATCTACAATGAGCAGTTCTTC. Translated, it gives CASFPLGGSLIYNEQFF.

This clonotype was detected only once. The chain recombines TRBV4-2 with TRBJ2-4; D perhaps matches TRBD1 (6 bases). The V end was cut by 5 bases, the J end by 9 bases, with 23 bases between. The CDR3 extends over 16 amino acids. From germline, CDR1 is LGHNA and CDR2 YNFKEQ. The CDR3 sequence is CASSARDTLSGTIQYF. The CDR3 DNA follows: TGTGCCAGCAGCGCCCGGGACACCTTATCCGGAACCATTCAGTACTTC.

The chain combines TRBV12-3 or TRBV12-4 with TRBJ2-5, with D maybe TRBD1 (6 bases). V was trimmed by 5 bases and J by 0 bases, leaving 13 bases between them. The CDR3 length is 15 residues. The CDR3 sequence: CASSRRGEDQETQYF. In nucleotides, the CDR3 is TGTGCCAGCAGTCGCAGGGGCGAGGACCAAGAGACCCAGTACTTC.

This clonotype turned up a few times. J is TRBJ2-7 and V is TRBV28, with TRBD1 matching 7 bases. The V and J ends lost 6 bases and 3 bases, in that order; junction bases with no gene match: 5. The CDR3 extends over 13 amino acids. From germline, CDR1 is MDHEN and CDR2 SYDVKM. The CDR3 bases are TGTGCCAGCAGGGAGGCAGGGGGCTACGAGCAGTACGTC. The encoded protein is CASREAGGYEQYV.

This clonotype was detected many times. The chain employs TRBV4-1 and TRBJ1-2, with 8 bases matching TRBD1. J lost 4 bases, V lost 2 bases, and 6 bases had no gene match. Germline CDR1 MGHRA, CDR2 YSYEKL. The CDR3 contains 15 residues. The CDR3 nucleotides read TGCGCCAGCAGCCAAATGGACAGGGCCGGCTATGGCTACACCTTC. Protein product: CASSQMDRAGYGYTF.

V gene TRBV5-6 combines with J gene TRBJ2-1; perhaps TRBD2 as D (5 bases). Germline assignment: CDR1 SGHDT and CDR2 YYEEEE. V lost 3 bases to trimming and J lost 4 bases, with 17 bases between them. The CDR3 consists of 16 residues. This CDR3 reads CASSWESFGSYNEQFF. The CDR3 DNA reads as TGTGCCAGCAGCTGGGAGAGTTTCGGCTCTTACAATGAGCAGTTCTTC.

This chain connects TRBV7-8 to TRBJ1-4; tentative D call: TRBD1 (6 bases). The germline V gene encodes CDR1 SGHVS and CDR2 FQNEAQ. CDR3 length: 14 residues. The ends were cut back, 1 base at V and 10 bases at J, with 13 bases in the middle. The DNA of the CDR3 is TGTGCCAGCAGCTTAGGGGCAGGGGAGGGAAAACTGTTTTTT. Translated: CASSLGAGEGKLFF.

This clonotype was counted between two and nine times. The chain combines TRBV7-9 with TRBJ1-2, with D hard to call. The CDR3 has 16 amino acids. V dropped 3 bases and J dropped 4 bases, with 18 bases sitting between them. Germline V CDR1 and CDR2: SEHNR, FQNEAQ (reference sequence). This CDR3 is CASSFAPRSQTYGYTF. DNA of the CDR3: TGTGCCAGCAGCTTTGCCCCCCGGAGTCAAACCTATGGCTACACCTTC.

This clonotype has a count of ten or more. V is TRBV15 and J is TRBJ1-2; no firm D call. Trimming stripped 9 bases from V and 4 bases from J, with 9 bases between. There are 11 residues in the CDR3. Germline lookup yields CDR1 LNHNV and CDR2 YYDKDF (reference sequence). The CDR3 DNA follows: TGTGCCACAGGCAGCGGCTATGGCTACACCTTC. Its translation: CATGSGYGYTF.